This TCR beta chain appears in the sequencing data of a study of T cells in localized non-small cell lung cancer. CDR3 length equals 12 residues. Study outcomes and limitations: Uninvolved adjacent lung showed peak T cell clonality, exceeding tumor.

This clone appeared once. Its antigen is unknown. Here immunoSEQ multiplex PCR was the method, and the copy in TCRdb shows in-frame clones only, minus some. The table has fewer than 25,000 clones, approximately 86% seen once. The sequence was collected from a male donor at least 60 years old with stage II squamous cell lung carcinoma. The source material was peripheral blood, sampled before any cancer treatment. This sequence joins TRBV21-1 and TRBJ1-2; the table calls TRBD1, which could not be checked here. TRBV21-1 has pseudogene status. The CDR3 region is CASSIWCEHYTF. The CDR3, as DNA: TGTGCCAGCAGCATTTGGTGTGAACACTACACCTTC.